The T cell receptor (beta chain) under discussion was sequenced for a study of T cells in Graves' hyperthyroidism and ophthalmopathy. Overall study results and limits: Blood also carried most thyroid clonotypes expanded above 0.001.

This clonotype was counted ten times or more. Antigen unknown. Amplified TCR beta CDR3 regions derived from RNA transcripts. The TCR CDR3 first-round RT-PCR relied on the HTBI primer set. TCRdb independently ran MiXCR on the multiplex PCR reads; one entry per CDR3 protein. The table lists 200,000 to 300,000 distinct CDR3 sequences, over 15% of them singletons. The sequenced material came from blood. The TCR originated in a woman aged 18-30 years with Graves' ophthalmopathy.

The CDR3 protein is CSASVPRNPGLAGGDTQYF. The DNA of the CDR3 is TGCAGTGCTAGTGTACCTCGGAATCCGGGACTAGCGGGGGGTGATACGCAGTATTTT. The rearrangement links TRBV20-1 to TRBJ2-3, with 15 bases matching TRBD2. In germline, CDR1 is DFQATT, CDR2 SNEGSKA (reference sequence). The CDR3 sequence is 19 residues long. The trim removed 3 bases at V and 6 bases at J, leaving 16 bases unmatched.